The following is a T cell receptor beta chain sequence with its context. From germline, CDR1 is LNHDA and CDR2 SQIVND (reference sequence). This CDR3 is 14 amino acids long. V lost 0 bases, J lost 1 base, and 6 bases lay in between. The record originates from a study of blood T cell repertoires in COVID-19. Whole-study context: Samples taken during acute and convalescent COVID-19 were collected in the United States, Italy and Spain. T cells, B-cell-depleted T cells, or PBMCs supplied cDNA or gDNA.

While infection was still active, Seattle patients were enrolled and then followed longitudinally. Only in-frame clones appear in the TCRdb table, and some are missing; sequencing was by immunoSEQ multiplex PCR. Altogether 350,000 or so clones are present, about nine tenths being singletons, with the ten largest covering 3.9%. The sequencing input was peripheral blood. This TCR derives from an older woman with COVID-19, enrolled during active disease. The chain combines TRBV19 with TRBJ1-1; D uncertain. CDR3 bases: TGTGCCAGTAGTATAGATAGAAGGAACACTGAAGCTTTCTTT. This encodes CASSIDRRNTEAFF.